The T cell receptor beta chain under discussion was sequenced for a study of CD8 T cells in ankylosing spondylitis. Findings and caveats of the study: There was a TCR beta motif, made of several highly homologous variants, that appeared characteristic of ankylosing spondylitis blood. Previous work reported some of these motif variants in the synovial fluid and blood of reactive arthritis. Significant enrichment of disease-linked clones was reported in matched ankylosing spondylitis synovial fluid.

This CDR3 has 14 residues. CDR1 is SEHNR and CDR2 is FQNEAQ in the germline V gene (reference sequence). With 2 bases removed from V and 4 bases from J, the gap between germline ends came to 9 bases. Making use of molecular barcodes, quantitative 5'-RACE generated TCR beta libraries. One entry per CDR3 protein, called by TCRdb with MiXCR from the 5' RACE reads. The sample shows around 220,000 distinct CDR3 sequences, 10% to 13% of them seen only once. This clonotype was observed many times. Its antigen is undetermined. The chain links TRBV7-9 to TRBJ2-1; D remains unclear. This TCR derives from a male donor with ankylosing spondylitis or in good health (not recorded which). Sequenced input: blood, either unsorted or a sorted T cell fraction (not recorded which). The CDR3 DNA reads TGTGCCAGCAGCTTACGTGAGTCTTACAATGAGCAGTTCTTC. Its translation is CASSLRESYNEQFF.